The T cell receptor beta chain under discussion was sequenced for a study of B cell selection in AIRE deficiency. Findings and caveats of the study: CDR3s were shorter in shared Treg sequences, reflecting few non-templated nucleotide insertions. In TCRBV usage, CDR3 length and diversity, patient Tconv and Treg cells matched healthy donors.

Measured with immunoSEQ multiplex PCR; TCRdb has only the in-frame clones, and not every one. This sample has tens of thousands of clones, with approximately 96% found just once. V was pared by 5 bases and J by 4 bases, with 12 bases of the junction left unmatched. Germline V gives CDR1 SGHTA, CDR2 FQGNSA. The CDR3 spans 18 residues. Regarding this clone: The antigen remains unidentified.

The sorted conventional CD4 T cells were gated as CD4+CD127+. Healthy unrelated donors supplied the control samples. This sequence joins TRBV7-2 and TRBJ2-3; TRBD2 agrees at 13 bases. The sequence derives from a human donor in good health. Specimen: CD4+CD127+ conventional T cells sorted from PBMCs. CDR3 sequence (DNA): TGTGCCAGCAGCCAACTAGCGGGGGGGCCTTTCAGACCAGATACGCAGTATTTT. As protein: CASSQLAGGPFRPDTQYF.